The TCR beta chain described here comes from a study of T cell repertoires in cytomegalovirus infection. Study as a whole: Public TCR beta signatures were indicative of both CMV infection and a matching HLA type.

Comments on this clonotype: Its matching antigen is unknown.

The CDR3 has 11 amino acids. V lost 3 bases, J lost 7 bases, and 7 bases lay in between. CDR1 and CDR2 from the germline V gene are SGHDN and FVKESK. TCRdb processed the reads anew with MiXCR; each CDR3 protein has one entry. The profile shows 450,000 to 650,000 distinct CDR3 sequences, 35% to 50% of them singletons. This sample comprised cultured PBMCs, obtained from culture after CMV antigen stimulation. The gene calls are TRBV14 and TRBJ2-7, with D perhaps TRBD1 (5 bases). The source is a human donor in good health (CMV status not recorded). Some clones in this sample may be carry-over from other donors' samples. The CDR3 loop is CASSHRVEQYF. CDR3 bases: TGTGCCAGCAGCCACAGGGTGGAGCAGTACTTC.